The entry below gives a single T cell receptor beta chain sequence along with its context. The length of the CDR3 is 13 residues. The germline V gene has CDR1 GTSNPN and CDR2 SVGIG (reference sequence). V dropped 4 bases and J dropped 4; count of bases not matched to a gene: 2. This sample is drawn from a study of blood T cell repertoires in COVID-19. Data came from immunoSEQ multiplex PCR; TCRdb stores just in-frame clones and leaves some out. The data hold around 190,000 clones, with roughly 88% observed a single time. The chain is built from TRBV30 and TRBJ1-4; 8 nucleotides match TRBD1. The sequencing sample was made of peripheral blood. The sequence came from a human donor in a cohort sampled during active COVID-19. The CDR3, as DNA: TGTGCCTGGACTACAGGGGGTAATGAAAAACTGTTTTTT. Protein product: CAWTTGGNEKLFF.